This TCR beta chain was recorded in a study of T cell repertoires in cytomegalovirus infection. About the study: CMV infection together with matching HLA type was indicated by public TCR beta signatures.

Study-wide points: Cumulative frequency (of public TCR beta family members) identified carriers of CMV plus the relevant HLA. HLA-C-restricted CMV-specific TCR beta clonotypes prevailed in the ex vivo response.

Trimming stripped 5 bases from V and 15 bases from J, with 8 bases between. Germline V lookup: CDR1 SGHVS, CDR2 FQNEAQ. This CDR3 spans 9 amino acids. This clonotype has a count of ten or more. Its antigen is still unknown. From the reads, TCRdb called clonotypes with MiXCR, one entry per CDR3 protein. The sample contains some 400,000 distinct CDR3 sequences, about a sixth of which appear only once. The sequence came from a human donor in good health (CMV status not recorded). Some clones in this sample may be carry-over from other donors' samples. Material: PBMCs. The V gene is TRBV7-8, the J gene TRBJ2-1; no clear D. The CDR3 here is CASSLPAFF. The CDR3 DNA reads as TGTGCCAGCAGCCTGCCGGCGTTCTTC.